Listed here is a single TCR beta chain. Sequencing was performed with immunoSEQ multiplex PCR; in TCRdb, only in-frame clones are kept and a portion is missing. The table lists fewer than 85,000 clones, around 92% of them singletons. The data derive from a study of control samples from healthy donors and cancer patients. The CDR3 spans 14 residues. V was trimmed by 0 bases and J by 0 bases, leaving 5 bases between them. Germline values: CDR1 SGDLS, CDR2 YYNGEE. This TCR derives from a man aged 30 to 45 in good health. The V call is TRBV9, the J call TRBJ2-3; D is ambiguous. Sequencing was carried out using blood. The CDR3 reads CASSVVGSTDTQYF. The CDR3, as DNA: TGTGCCAGCAGCGTAGTAGGCAGCACAGATACGCAGTATTTT.